The 17 T cell receptor beta chains presented below share a single source sample, sequenced in a study of shared clonotypes between healthy human individuals. TCRdb keeps only in-frame clones here, not all; method: immunoSEQ multiplex PCR. The table lists over a million clones, roughly 97% of them singletons. Sequencing was done on a sample of naive CD4+ T cells sorted from blood. Sample subset: CD45RA+ positively selected. These TCRs come from a man aged 25 to 40 in good health.

About this clone itself: The junction and the germline gene differ at one end; a read error may be behind it. The V gene is TRBV5-6, the J gene TRBJ1-1; D remains ambiguous. This CDR3 has 13 residues. Germline values: CDR1 SGHDT, CDR2 YYEEEE. CDR3 residues: CASSLSINTKAFF. The DNA for the CDR3 is TGTGCCAGCAGCTTGTCGATTAACACTAAAGCTTTCTTT.

This clone has just one count. The chain couples TRBV5-1 to TRBJ2-2; a weak D match, TRBD1 (6 bases). The germline gives CDR1 SGHRS, CDR2 YFSETQ. With 6 bases removed from V and 4 bases from J, the gap between germline ends came to 16 bases. The CDR3 totals 15 residues. CDR3 DNA sequence: TGCGCCAGCACCCCTACGGAAGGGGGCACCGGGGAGCTGTTTTTT. Translated: CASTPTEGGTGELFF.

This clone was seen only once. The chain joins TRBV7-9 to TRBJ2-3; the D gene is possibly TRBD2 (6 bases). The CDR3 runs 14 residues. Per the germline V gene, CDR1 is SEHNR and CDR2 is FQNEAQ (reference sequence). Trimming stripped 6 bases from V and 8 bases from J, with 18 bases between. The CDR3 spells CASSRGIPMATQYF. CDR3 in DNA: TGTGCCAGCAGTCGGGGGATTCCAATGGCTACGCAGTATTTT.

The chain joins TRBV27 to TRBJ2-1, with TRBD2 matching 8 bases. V lost 1 base to trimming and J lost 6 bases; unmatched junction nucleotides: 5. This CDR3 is built from 15 residues. In germline, CDR1 is MNHEY, CDR2 SMNVEV (reference sequence). The CDR3 bases are TGTGCCAGCAGTTTATTTCAAGCGGGAGTCAATGAGCAGTTCTTC. Translating gives CASSLFQAGVNEQFF.

The J gene is TRBJ1-5, the V gene TRBV4-1; possible D gene TRBD1, 6 bases. From germline, CDR1 is MGHRA and CDR2 YSYEKL. V was pared by 0 bases and J by 3 bases, with 15 bases between. This CDR3 has 17 amino acids. The CDR3: CASSQDIRTVANQPQHF. Written as DNA, the CDR3 is TGCGCCAGCAGCCAAGACATTAGGACAGTTGCCAATCAGCCCCAGCATTTT.

This clone has only one observation. This sequence joins TRBV27 and TRBJ2-7; 10 nucleotides line up with TRBD2. The V and J ends lost 2 bases and 5 bases, in that order; junction bases with no gene match: 6. The CDR3 contains 15 residues. Germline-derived CDR1 and CDR2 are MNHEY and SMNVEV (reference sequence). As DNA, the CDR3 is TGTGCCAGCAGTTTACGCAGCGGGAGGGCCCACGAGCAGTACTTC. Protein product: CASSLRSGRAHEQYF.

The genes are TRBV2 and TRBJ2-7; 8 positions match TRBD2. Losses at the gene ends were 10 bases for V and 2 bases for J; bases not matched to a gene: 13. The CDR3 sequence is 15 residues long. Germline loops: CDR1 SNHLY, CDR2 FYNNEI. The CDR3: CATTGGLREAYEQYF. The DNA for the CDR3 is TGTGCCACCACAGGAGGATTGCGGGAGGCCTACGAGCAGTACTTC.

The rearrangement joins TRBV28 to TRBJ2-7, with 8 bases fitting TRBD1. Germline V gene sequence: CDR1 MDHEN, CDR2 SYDVKM. The CDR3 is made up of 15 amino acids. V shed 5 bases, J shed 3 bases, and the junction held 9 bases outside the gene matches. CDR3 sequence: CASSLTGTGSYEQYF. For the CDR3, the DNA is TGTGCCAGCAGTCTTACCGGGACAGGCAGCTACGAGCAGTACTTC.

The rearrangement joins TRBV30 to TRBJ1-5, with D unresolved. CDR1 is GTSNPN and CDR2 is SVGIG in the germline V gene (reference sequence). The V end was cut by 0 bases, the J end by 3 bases, with 6 bases between. CDR3 size: 13 residues. The CDR3 region is CAWSVGYNQPQHF. For the CDR3, the DNA is TGTGCCTGGAGTGTAGGGTACAATCAGCCCCAGCATTTT.

The chain uses TRBV11-2 and TRBJ2-1; 10 bases fit TRBD2. Looked up from germline, CDR1 is SGHAT and CDR2 is FQNNGV. With 5 bases clipped from V and 6 bases from J, the junction kept 7 bases outside the gene matches. This CDR3 has 15 amino acids. In DNA, the CDR3 is TGTGCCAGCAGCCAGGGACTAGCGAGTTCCAATGAGCAGTTCTTC. Protein sequence: CASSQGLASSNEQFF.

The rearrangement uses TRBV14 and TRBJ2-3, with TRBD2 matching over 12 bases. This CDR3 contains 18 residues. V lost 4 bases to trimming and J lost 2 bases; unmatched junction nucleotides: 10. Germline V gene sequence: CDR1 SGHDN, CDR2 FVKESK. This chain's CDR3 is CASSRTVTSGRYTDTQYF. The CDR3 DNA sequence: TGTGCCAGCAGCCGTACCGTGACTAGCGGGAGATACACAGATACGCAGTATTTT.

The chain is built from TRBV2 and TRBJ2-2; 8 bases map to TRBD2. The CDR3 spans 15 residues. The V segment lost 7 bases and the J segment 7 bases; nucleotides outside the gene matches: 11. Per germline, CDR1 SNHLY and CDR2 FYNNEI. CDR3 region: CASKGLASVGGELFF. The CDR3 coding sequence is TGTGCCAGCAAAGGACTAGCCTCTGTCGGCGGGGAGCTGTTTTTT. Full variable domain (outside the CDR3, taken from reference TRBV2 and TRBJ2-2): EPEVTQTPSHQVTQMGQEVILRCVPISNHLYFYWYRQILGQKVEFLVSFYNNEISEKSEIFDDQFSVERPDGSNFTLKIRSTKLEDSAMYFCASKGLASVGGELFFGEGSRLTVL.

The chain employs TRBV5-1 and TRBJ1-2; 7 bases match TRBD1. Unmatched junction bases numbered 5, after V lost 0 bases and J lost 3 bases. CDR1 and CDR2 (germline): SGHRS, YFSETQ. The CDR3 spans 15 residues. The CDR3 DNA sequence: TGCGCCAGCAGCTTGGATGAGGGGGCTTACTATGGCTACACCTTC. Protein product: CASSLDEGAYYGYTF.

The chain links TRBV4-1 to TRBJ1-1; maybe TRBD1 (5 bases). V gave up 4 bases and J gave up 0 bases, with 15 bases separating them. The length of the CDR3 is 16 residues. CDR1 and CDR2 (germline): MGHRA, YSYEKL. CDR3 sequence reads: CASSLTPGRMNTEAFF. The CDR3 coding sequence is TGCGCCAGCAGCCTTACCCCGGGACGGATGAACACTGAAGCTTTCTTT.

The chain uses TRBV9 and TRBJ2-2, with TRBD1 matching over 8 bases. The CDR3 consists of 16 residues. The germline V gene encodes CDR1 SGDLS and CDR2 YYNGEE. J was trimmed by 3 bases and V by 2 bases; bases with no gene match: 6. The CDR3 sequence: CASSVMDRADTGELFF. DNA for the CDR3: TGTGCCAGCAGCGTTATGGACAGGGCCGACACCGGGGAGCTGTTTTTT.

For this clone: This CDR3 is also generated by other DNA sequences in the sample. The V call is TRBV2, the J call TRBJ2-5; D is unclear. The CDR3 spans 12 residues. V lost 6 bases and J 2 bases, leaving 7 bases between the germline ends. Germline loops: CDR1 SNHLY, CDR2 FYNNEI. CDR3 DNA: TGTGCCAGCAGAGGTGATCAAGAGACCCAGTACTTC. It translates to CASRGDQETQYF. Full variable domain (rest looked up from reference TRBV2 and TRBJ2-5): EPEVTQTPSHQVTQMGQEVILRCVPISNHLYFYWYRQILGQKVEFLVSFYNNEISEKSEIFDDQFSVERPDGSNFTLKIRSTKLEDSAMYFCASRGDQETQYFGPGTRLLVL.

With regard to this clone: Other DNA sequences in the same sample also yield this CDR3. This chain links TRBV9 with TRBJ2-5; perhaps D is TRBD1 or TRBD2 (5 bases each). Trimming stripped 4 bases from V and 4 bases from J, with 11 bases between. This CDR3 has 13 amino acids. Germline loops: CDR1 SGDLS, CDR2 YYNGEE. The CDR3 region is CASSPGGGETQYF. Here the CDR3 DNA reads TGTGCCAGCAGCCCTGGTGGGGGAGAGACCCAGTACTTC.